One and the same sample provided the 32 T cell receptor beta chains below, sequenced in a study of blood T cell repertoires in COVID-19. Data came from immunoSEQ multiplex PCR; TCRdb stores just in-frame clones and leaves some out. The sample consists of 250,000 to 350,000 clones, approximately 84% of them appearing once. Sequencing input: peripheral blood. Source of these receptors: a human donor with COVID-19, enrolled during active disease. The donor label of this sample is uncertain.

The table lists this clone with a few counts. V and J are TRBV12-5 and TRBJ2-7, with a tentative D call TRBD2 (5 bases). The CDR3 is 14 amino acids. Per germline, CDR1 LGHNT and CDR2 FRNRAP. The V and J ends lost 5 bases and 1 base respectively, with 12 bases between them. In DNA form, the CDR3 reads TGTGCTAGTGGTCCCCGCACTAGGTCCTACGAGCAGTACTTC. Amino acids: CASGPRTRSYEQYF.

The chain links TRBV4-3 to TRBJ2-2; TRBD2 agrees at 9 bases. CDR1 and CDR2 from the germline V gene are LGHNA and YSLEER. This CDR3 contains 18 residues. With V trimmed by 2 bases and J by 6 bases, 13 bases remained unmatched. In DNA form, the CDR3 reads TGCGCCAGCAGCCAAACCTTAGCGGGAGTGGGCGTGCCCGGGGAGCTGTTTTTT. Protein sequence: CASSQTLAGVGVPGELFF.

V usage is TRBV30 and J usage is TRBJ2-3; the D gene is possibly TRBD2 (5 bases). The CDR3 totals 12 residues. Germline V gene lookup returns CDR1 GTSNPN and CDR2 SVGIG (reference sequence). The germline V and J ends were trimmed by 6 bases and 5 bases, with 12 bases remaining between them. The DNA for the CDR3 is TGTGCCTGCCTGCGGGCGGGAGATACGCAGTATTTT. It is translated as CACLRAGDTQYF.

CDR3 amino acids: CSVRQGMYRLQFF. DNA of the CDR3: TGCAGCGTTCGGCAGGGGATGTATCGACTCCAATTTTTT. This sequence joins TRBV29-1 and TRBJ1-4; a possible D gene is TRBD1 (6 bases). Germline V gives CDR1 SQVTM, CDR2 ANQGSEA. Deletions cut 5 bases from V and 17 bases from J, with 24 bases between. The CDR3 is 13 amino acids.

V gene TRBV5-1 combines with J gene TRBJ1-2, with D possibly being TRBD1 (5 bases). Germline V gene lookup returns CDR1 SGHRS and CDR2 YFSETQ. V lost 7 bases and J 5 bases, leaving 18 bases between the germline ends. The CDR3 is made up of 14 amino acids. For the CDR3, the DNA is TGCGCCAGCGCCATGGATCAGGGAGGGTATGGCTACACCTTC. It is translated as CASAMDQGGYGYTF.

This chain connects TRBV14 to TRBJ1-1, with D perhaps TRBD1 (5 bases). V dropped 3 bases and J dropped 7 bases, with 6 bases sitting between them. The CDR3 is 11 amino acids. The germline gives CDR1 SGHDN, CDR2 FVKESK. The CDR3 nucleotides read TGTGCCAGCAGCCAGGGGGGTGAAGCTTTCTTT. Translation: CASSQGGEAFF.

This clone appeared once. The chain joins TRBV7-2 to TRBJ1-6; 7 nucleotides align to TRBD1. Germline-derived CDR1 and CDR2 are SGHTA and FQGNSA. Germline trimming cut 5 bases from V and 3 bases from J; bases unmatched to any gene: 1. The CDR3 is 14 residues long. The chain's CDR3 is CASSGTDYNSPLHF. DNA for the CDR3: TGTGCCAGCAGCGGGACAGACTATAATTCACCCCTCCACTTT.

This chain connects TRBV4-2 to TRBJ2-5, with 12 positions matching TRBD2. The CDR3 is made up of 17 amino acids. Germline-derived CDR1 and CDR2 are LGHNA and YNFKEQ. V gave up 1 base and J gave up 0 bases; unmatched junction bases: 3. This CDR3 is CASSQGLAGGYQETQYF. In DNA form, the CDR3 reads TGTGCCAGCAGCCAAGGCCTAGCGGGAGGGTACCAAGAGACCCAGTACTTC.

The rearrangement uses TRBV28 and TRBJ1-1; D uncertain. From germline, CDR1 is MDHEN and CDR2 SYDVKM. Deletions cut 7 bases from V and 2 bases from J, with 8 bases between. The CDR3 is 12 amino acids. In DNA, the CDR3 is TGTGCCAGCAAGGAGAGAAACACTGAAGCTTTCTTT. It specifies CASKERNTEAFF.

The rearrangement links TRBV3-1 (or the pseudogene TRBV3-2) to TRBJ2-3; D gene unclear. The V and J ends lost 3 bases and 0 bases respectively, with 4 bases between them. Germline loops: CDR1 LGHDT, CDR2 YNNKEL (reference sequence). The CDR3 is made up of 13 amino acids. Here the CDR3 reads CASSHSSTDTQYF. As DNA, the CDR3 is TGTGCCAGCAGCCACTCCAGCACAGATACGCAGTATTTT.

The chain is built from TRBV5-6 and TRBJ2-2; weak D call: TRBD2 (5 bases). The CDR3 covers 13 residues. Trimming stripped 6 bases from V and 3 bases from J, with 9 bases between. From germline, CDR1 is SGHDT and CDR2 YYEEEE. CDR3 DNA sequence: TGTGCCAGCACCCTGGGAGACACCGGGGAGCTGTTTTTT. This sequence encodes CASTLGDTGELFF.

This chain joins TRBV24-1 and TRBJ2-2, with TRBD2 identical over 7 bases. V was clipped by 3 bases and J by 3 bases; unmatched bases: 3. Germline V gene sequence: CDR1 KGHDR, CDR2 SFDVKD. The CDR3 length is 15 residues. The DNA of the CDR3 is TGTGCCACCAGTGATCCGGCGGGAGACACCGGGGAGCTGTTTTTT. The encoded protein is CATSDPAGDTGELFF.

The chain has TRBV18 and TRBJ2-2; no firm D call. The germline gives CDR1 KGHSH, CDR2 LQKENI. With 5 bases removed from V and 0 bases from J, the gap between germline ends came to 10 bases. This CDR3 has 15 residues. The CDR3 protein is CASSFALTNTGELFF. For the CDR3, the DNA is TGTGCCAGCTCATTCGCACTGACGAACACCGGGGAGCTGTTTTTT.

The chain has TRBV19 and TRBJ1-1; D gene ambiguous. This CDR3 is 17 amino acids long. Germline V gene data show CDR1 as LNHDA and CDR2 as SQIVND (reference sequence). V was shortened by 7 bases and J by 0 bases, with 21 bases between the two germline ends. The CDR3: CASTERDLGFMNTEAFF. Written as DNA, the CDR3 is TGTGCCAGTACCGAACGGGATCTGGGGTTCATGAACACTGAAGCTTTCTTT.

The chain uses TRBV18 and TRBJ1-6, with 7 bases that match TRBD1. The length of the CDR3 is 15 residues. Losses at the gene ends were 6 bases for V and 3 bases for J; bases not matched to a gene: 5. Germline V lookup: CDR1 KGHSH, CDR2 LQKENI. Here the CDR3 DNA reads TGTGCCAGCTCTGCAGACAGGGACTATAATTCACCCCTCCACTTT. Its translation: CASSADRDYNSPLHF.

The V call is TRBV19, the J call TRBJ1-3, with D possibly TRBD1 on 5 matching bases. Germline V gives CDR1 LNHDA, CDR2 SQIVND (reference sequence). The CDR3 contains 15 residues. The V gene lost 6 bases and the J gene lost 2 bases, with 14 bases spanning the gap. DNA of the CDR3: TGTGCCAGTAGCAACGGACATTCCCCTGGAAACACCATATATTTT. This gives the protein CASSNGHSPGNTIYF.

This sequence joins TRBV5-4 and TRBJ2-1; D possibly corresponds to TRBD1 (5 bases). Trimming took off 6 bases at V and 0 bases at J, with 13 bases between the two ends. The germline V gene has CDR1 SGHNT and CDR2 YYREEE (reference sequence). The CDR3 length is 15 residues. CDR3: CASNTKGPSYNEQFF. In nucleotides, the CDR3 is TGTGCCAGCAATACAAAGGGGCCCTCCTACAATGAGCAGTTCTTC.

The chain carries TRBV28 and TRBJ2-5; 8 bases are shared with TRBD2. The germline V gene encodes CDR1 MDHEN and CDR2 SYDVKM. V was clipped by 5 bases and J by 4 bases; unmatched bases: 6. This CDR3 contains 14 residues. The CDR3 reads CASSAGGARETQYF. CDR3 DNA: TGTGCCAGCAGTGCCGGGGGGGCGAGAGAGACCCAGTACTTC.

The chain recombines TRBV2 with TRBJ2-3, with 8 bases matching TRBD1. The CDR3 spans 15 residues. Germline V gene data show CDR1 as SNHLY and CDR2 as FYNNEI. The V and J ends lost 5 bases and 6 bases, in that order; junction bases with no gene match: 10. The CDR3 DNA is TGTGCCAGCAGTCCTGGGACGCAGGGGGCCGATACGCAGTATTTT. Translated: CASSPGTQGADTQYF.

This chain connects TRBV28 to TRBJ2-3; 10 nucleotides agree with TRBD2. The V gene's germline CDR1 is MDHEN and CDR2 SYDVKM. J gave up 7 bases and V 6 bases, and 16 bases lay outside the gene matches. The CDR3 length is 17 residues. The DNA of the CDR3 is TGTGCCAGCAGCGCACCAGTTAGCGGGAGGAAGACGAATACGCAGTATTTT. Protein product: CASSAPVSGRKTNTQYF.

The chain links TRBV27 to TRBJ2-3; 12 nucleotides align to TRBD1. V trimming: 3 bases; J trimming: 4 bases; junction bases outside the gene matches: 2. This CDR3 region has 15 residues. CDR1 is MNHEY, CDR2 SMNVEV, per germline (reference sequence). Here the CDR3 reads CASSFGTGGPDTQYF. As DNA, the CDR3 is TGTGCCAGCAGTTTTGGGACAGGGGGCCCAGATACGCAGTATTTT.

This chain uses TRBV6-5 with TRBJ1-5, with 12 bases identical to TRBD1. This CDR3 spans 13 amino acids. Germline CDR1 MNHEY, CDR2 SVGAGI. The ends lost 10 bases at V and 7 bases at J; junction bases unmatched: 5. Written as DNA, the CDR3 is TGTGCCACCCTGGGACAGGGGGCACAGCCCCAGCATTTT. Its translation: CATLGQGAQPQHF.

The V call is TRBV18, the J call TRBJ2-2, with TRBD1 matching over 8 bases. J lost 7 bases, V lost 0 bases, and 4 bases had no gene match. Per the germline V gene, CDR1 is KGHSH and CDR2 is LQKENI. This CDR3 contains 15 residues. CDR3 bases: TGTGCCAGCTCACCACCAACAGGGGGTAACGGGGAGCTGTTTTTT. This sequence encodes CASSPPTGGNGELFF.

The table lists this clone with a count of one. In nucleotides, the CDR3 is TGCAGCGTTATAGAGACAGGTTACAATCAGCCCCAGCATTTT. Its translation is CSVIETGYNQPQHF. The genes are TRBV29-1 and TRBJ1-5, with D perhaps matching TRBD1 (6 bases). Germline V gene sequence: CDR1 SQVTM, CDR2 ANQGSEA. CDR3 length: 14 amino acids. Between the trimmed V and J ends, which lost 5 bases and 3 bases, there was a span of 14 bases.

This chain connects TRBV6-5 to TRBJ2-7, with D unresolved. Per germline, CDR1 MNHEY and CDR2 SVGAGI. The CDR3 totals 13 residues. Trimming stripped 4 bases from V and 2 bases from J, with 9 bases between. DNA for the CDR3: TGTGCCAGCAGTTCGCACACCACCTACGAGCAGTACTTC. It translates to CASSSHTTYEQYF.

The table lists this clone with a count of one. The gene calls are TRBV12-3 or TRBV12-4 and TRBJ1-4; 8 positions match TRBD1. Trimming cost V 8 bases and J 4 bases; bases outside gene matches: 3. The CDR3 consists of 13 residues. The CDR3 spells CASGTGGNEKLFF. The CDR3 DNA reads TGTGCCAGCGGGACAGGAGGTAATGAAAAACTGTTTTTT.

The V gene is TRBV27, the J gene TRBJ1-1; D remains ambiguous. With 5 bases removed from V and 2 bases from J, the gap between germline ends came to 9 bases. Looked up from germline, CDR1 is MNHEY and CDR2 is SMNVEV (reference sequence). The CDR3 totals 13 residues. In nucleotides, the CDR3 is TGTGCCAGCAGTCACCAGTATAACACTGAAGCTTTCTTT. This gives the protein CASSHQYNTEAFF.

This clone was seen just once. The chain is built from TRBV9 and TRBJ2-3; D may be TRBD1 (5 bases). Germline CDR1 is SGDLS and CDR2 is YYNGEE. There are 14 residues in the CDR3. V lost 4 bases to trimming and J lost 2 bases, with 11 bases between them. The CDR3 DNA reads TGTGCCAGCAGCTACGGACATCCCACAGATACGCAGTATTTT. This codes for CASSYGHPTDTQYF. Based on the CDR3 plus reference TRBV9 and TRBJ2-3, the full variable domain is DSGVTQTPKHLITATGQRVTLRCSPRSGDLSVYWYQQSLDQGLQFLIQYYNGEERAKGNILERFSAQQFPDLHSELNLSSLELGDSALYFCASSYGHPTDTQYFGPGTRLTVL.

The chain is built from TRBV28 and TRBJ1-3; weak D call: TRBD1 (5 bases). CDR1 and CDR2 (germline): MDHEN, SYDVKM. Trimming removed 3 bases at V and 5 bases at J, with 8 bases between. The CDR3 loop spans 13 amino acids. The CDR3 DNA reads TGTGCCAGCAGTTTGGGGGGGAGAAACACCATATATTTT. Translated: CASSLGGRNTIYF.

The CDR3 DNA sequence: TGTGCCTGGAGTGTACGGACGGAGGTCACCGGGGAGCTGTTTTTT. This codes for CAWSVRTEVTGELFF. The V and J genes are TRBV30 and TRBJ2-2, with a weak D call TRBD2 (5 bases). V shed 0 bases and J shed 4 bases, with 12 bases lying between them. The CDR3 length is 15 residues. Germline CDR1 reads GTSNPN; CDR2 reads SVGIG (reference sequence).

V gene TRBV5-1 combines with J gene TRBJ2-1, with 12 bases aligning to TRBD2. Looked up from germline, CDR1 is SGHRS and CDR2 is YFSETQ. The CDR3 loop spans 18 amino acids. The V segment lost 4 bases and the J segment 4 bases; nucleotides outside the gene matches: 12. The CDR3 sequence is CASSLRLAGGNLYNEQFF. CDR3 nucleotides: TGCGCCAGCAGCCTGAGGCTAGCGGGAGGGAATCTATACAATGAGCAGTTCTTC.

The genes are TRBV30 and TRBJ2-7, with 9 bases matching TRBD2. The V segment lost 2 bases and the J segment 2 bases; nucleotides outside the gene matches: 7. The CDR3 loop spans 15 amino acids. Germline lookup yields CDR1 GTSNPN and CDR2 SVGIG (reference sequence). The CDR3 DNA reads TGTGCCTGGAGTTTTAGAGTAGCGGGAGCCTACGAGCAGTACTTC. This gives the protein CAWSFRVAGAYEQYF.